Below, 32 T cell receptor beta chains from the same sample are listed, as sequenced in a study of T cells in localized non-small cell lung cancer. Clones were read by immunoSEQ multiplex PCR, and TCRdb kept only the in-frame ones, dropping some. Among around 41,000 clones listed, approximately 83% were seen once. The sequencing used peripheral blood, collected before any cancer treatment. The source of these receptors is a man aged 35-75 years with stage I lung adenocarcinoma.

The V and J genes are TRBV29-1 and TRBJ2-7; D perhaps matches TRBD1 (5 bases). There are 13 residues in the CDR3. V was shortened by 5 bases and J by 1 base, with 12 bases between the two germline ends. The germline V gene encodes CDR1 SQVTM and CDR2 ANQGSEA. The CDR3 is CSVIPDSSYEQYF. CDR3 bases: TGCAGCGTTATACCTGACAGTTCCTACGAGCAGTACTTC.

V is TRBV2 and J is TRBJ1-2; 8 bases line up with TRBD1. The CDR3 has 14 amino acids. CDR1 SNHLY and CDR2 FYNNEI come from the germline V gene. The V gene end was trimmed by 3 bases and the J gene end by 4 bases; junction bases not matched to a gene: 4. The CDR3 here is CASSEGQAIYGYTF. The CDR3 DNA reads TGTGCCAGCAGTGAGGGACAGGCTATCTATGGCTACACCTTC.

The chain combines TRBV29-1 with TRBJ1-3; D gene uncertain. This CDR3 has 11 amino acids. V was shortened by 7 bases and J by 4 bases, with 8 bases between the two germline ends. CDR1 is SQVTM and CDR2 is ANQGSEA in the germline V gene. CDR3 DNA sequence: TGCAGCGGGGGTATGGGAAACACCATATATTTT. Amino acids: CSGGMGNTIYF.

V and J are TRBV7-9 and TRBJ2-2; 10 nucleotides match TRBD1. Germline V gene lookup returns CDR1 SEHNR and CDR2 FQNEAQ (reference sequence). Trimming at V came to 2 bases and at J to 5 bases, leaving 2 bases not matched to a gene. The CDR3 spans 15 residues. The CDR3: CASSLRTGGTGELFF. The CDR3, as DNA: TGTGCCAGCAGCTTAAGGACAGGGGGAACCGGGGAGCTGTTTTTT.

The V and J genes are TRBV5-4 and TRBJ2-1; D gene unclear. The length of the CDR3 is 12 residues. With 0 bases removed from V and 6 bases from J, the gap between germline ends came to 4 bases. CDR1 and CDR2 (germline): SGHNT, YYREEE (reference sequence). CDR3 region: CASSLGANEQFF. In DNA, the CDR3 is TGTGCCAGCAGCTTGGGAGCCAATGAGCAGTTCTTC.

CDR3 region: CSAGVSEQYF. DNA for the CDR3: TGCAGTGCTGGGGTTTCCGAGCAGTACTTC. The chain uses TRBV20-1 and TRBJ2-7; no clear D. The CDR3 totals 10 residues. V was pared by 5 bases and J by 6 bases, with 8 bases between. The germline CDR1 and CDR2 sequences are DFQATT and SNEGSKA (reference sequence).

The V gene is TRBV9, the J gene TRBJ2-1, with D uncertain. CDR3 length: 13 residues. CDR1 is SGDLS, CDR2 YYNGEE, per germline. Trimming pared 2 bases from V and 4 bases from J, leaving 7 bases between. The CDR3 DNA is TGTGCCAGCAGCGTCAATGGGTACAATGAGCAGTTCTTC. It is translated as CASSVNGYNEQFF.

The chain links TRBV4-1 to TRBJ2-5; tentative D call: TRBD1 (7 bases). The length of the CDR3 is 18 residues. Trimming left V 0 bases short and J 2 bases short, with 19 bases between. Germline V gives CDR1 MGHRA, CDR2 YSYEKL. The CDR3, as DNA: TGCGCCAGCAGCCAAGATGAGGGGGCTAGCGTTAAACAAGAGACCCAGTACTTC. This codes for CASSQDEGASVKQETQYF.

This rearrangement joins TRBV27 to TRBJ1-2, with 8 bases aligning to TRBD1. The CDR3 extends over 11 amino acids. CDR1 and CDR2 (germline): MNHEY, SMNVEV (reference sequence). The V gene end was trimmed by 8 bases and the J gene end by 5 bases; junction bases not matched to a gene: 1. The chain's CDR3 is CASGQGYGYTF. The DNA of the CDR3 is TGTGCCAGCGGACAGGGTTATGGCTACACCTTC.

This sequence joins TRBV11-2 and TRBJ1-1; D ambiguous. Germline V gives CDR1 SGHAT, CDR2 FQNNGV. The CDR3 consists of 12 residues. V gave up 1 base and J gave up 7 bases, with 7 bases separating them. The CDR3 coding sequence is TGTGCCAGCAGCTTAGTGGCAGTTGAAGCTTTCTTT. As protein: CASSLVAVEAFF. The whole variable domain, remainder taken from reference TRBV11-2 and TRBJ1-1, is EAGVAQSPRYKIIEKRQSVAFWCNPISGHATLYWYQQILGQGPKLLIQFQNNGVVDDSQLPKDRFSAERLKGVDSTLKIQPAKLEDSAVYLCASSLVAVEAFFGQGTRLTVV.

This chain joins TRBV29-1 and TRBJ2-7, with 11 bases matching TRBD2. The CDR3 is 15 residues long. V shed 6 bases and J 3 bases; nucleotides not matched to a gene: 10. Germline lookup yields CDR1 SQVTM and CDR2 ANQGSEA. The chain's CDR3 is CSVASLAGGRYEQYF. The CDR3 DNA sequence: TGCAGCGTAGCTTCCCTAGCGGGAGGCCGCTACGAGCAGTACTTC.

V gene TRBV6-6 combines with J gene TRBJ1-2, with no clear D. The germline V and J ends were trimmed by 0 bases and 7 bases, with 12 bases remaining between them. Germline V CDR1 and CDR2: MNHNY, SVGAGI (reference sequence). This CDR3 spans 14 amino acids. CDR3 coding DNA: TGTGCCAGCAGTTACTCACCAGAGGTTTCTGGCTACACCTTC. It specifies CASSYSPEVSGYTF.

This chain connects TRBV2 to TRBJ1-2, with 9 positions matching TRBD1. The germline V gene has CDR1 SNHLY and CDR2 FYNNEI. The CDR3 runs to 17 residues. Losses at the gene ends were 6 bases for V and 7 bases for J; bases not matched to a gene: 18. The CDR3 DNA follows: TGTGCCAGCAGCGCTATGTGGGGAAACAGGGGGCGCCCTGGCTACACCTTC. As protein: CASSAMWGNRGRPGYTF.

The chain couples TRBV19 to TRBJ1-2; D ambiguous. Germline values: CDR1 LNHDA, CDR2 SQIVND (reference sequence). V was pared by 2 bases and J by 8 bases, with 9 bases between. CDR3 size: 12 residues. This chain's CDR3 is CASSIRGRGYTF. CDR3 bases: TGTGCCAGTAGTATACGAGGGAGAGGCTACACCTTC.

The rearrangement uses TRBV4-2 and TRBJ2-7, with 12 bases fitting TRBD2. From germline, CDR1 is LGHNA and CDR2 YNFKEQ. V gave up 0 bases and J gave up 6 bases; unmatched junction bases: 6. This CDR3 region has 16 residues. The CDR3 protein is CASSQDLAGGPGEQYF. CDR3 bases: TGTGCCAGCAGCCAAGATCTAGCGGGAGGGCCGGGCGAGCAGTACTTC.

The chain links TRBV6-1 to TRBJ2-7; TRBD1 agrees at 9 bases. The length of the CDR3 is 15 residues. Germline V CDR1 and CDR2: MNHNS, SASEGT. J was trimmed by 2 bases and V by 1 base; bases with no gene match: 3. The CDR3 DNA follows: TGTGCCAGCAGTGAAGGGACAGGGGAAACCTACGAGCAGTACTTC. This translates into CASSEGTGETYEQYF.

This clone was seen a handful of times. The chain employs TRBV6-4 and TRBJ2-1, with 7 bases aligning to TRBD1. This CDR3 spans 14 amino acids. Germline lookup yields CDR1 MRHNA and CDR2 SNTAGT. After removal of 6 bases from V and 9 bases from J, the junction contained 11 bases not matched to a gene. DNA for the CDR3: TGTGCCAGCAGGAATACTAACAGGGGTGGTGAGCAGTTCTTC. Translation: CASRNTNRGGEQFF.

The DNA for the CDR3 is TGTGCCAGCAGCTTATGGACGGGGGACACCGGGGAGCTGTTTTTT. Its translation is CASSLWTGDTGELFF. V is TRBV7-6 and J is TRBJ2-2, with a tentative D call TRBD2 (6 bases). This CDR3 comprises 15 residues. Germline V gene sequence: CDR1 SGHVS, CDR2 FNYEAQ. Trimming removed 2 bases from V and 3 bases from J, with 10 bases in between.

The chain joins TRBV28 to TRBJ1-5; possible D gene TRBD1, 6 bases. This CDR3 has 16 amino acids. The germline CDR1 and CDR2 sequences are MDHEN and SYDVKM. Trimming pared 2 bases from V and 6 bases from J, leaving 17 bases between. CDR3 residues: CASSLIPLGAVQPQHF. The CDR3 nucleotides are TGTGCCAGCAGTTTAATCCCCTTGGGGGCTGTTCAGCCCCAGCATTTT. The full variable domain, its missing parts supplied by reference TRBV28 and TRBJ1-5, is DVKVTQSSRYLVKRTGEKVFLECVQDMDHENMFWYRQDPGLGLRLIYFSYDVKMKEKGDIPEGYSVSREKKERFSLILESASTNQTSMYLCASSLIPLGAVQPQHFGDGTRLSIL.

This chain links TRBV19 with TRBJ2-7; tentatively, D is TRBD2 (5 bases). This CDR3 comprises 15 residues. Trimming pared 10 bases from V and 2 bases from J, leaving 21 bases between. Germline V lookup: CDR1 LNHDA, CDR2 SQIVND (reference sequence). CDR3 in DNA: TGTGCCACCCGACCGGCGGGTCCCGTGACCTACGAGCAGTACTTC. It codes for CATRPAGPVTYEQYF.

V and J are TRBV5-6 and TRBJ1-1; D unclear. CDR3 length: 15 amino acids. The germline V gene has CDR1 SGHDT and CDR2 YYEEEE. Trimming cost V 0 bases and J 1 base, with 10 bases left between them. Written as DNA, the CDR3 is TGTGCCAGCAGCTTGGCCCCGGGCGCGAACACTGAAGCTTTCTTT. Its translation is CASSLAPGANTEAFF.

CDR3 sequence reads: CASSLGDWGNQPQHF. CDR3 sequence (DNA): TGTGCCAGTAGTCTCGGGGACTGGGGCAATCAGCCCCAGCATTTT. The chain recombines TRBV19 with TRBJ1-5; a weak D match, TRBD1 (5 bases). This CDR3 region has 15 residues. V lost 5 bases to trimming and J lost 2 bases, with 13 bases between them. Germline-derived CDR1 and CDR2 are LNHDA and SQIVND (reference sequence).

J is TRBJ2-1 and V is TRBV18; D gene ambiguous. CDR1 and CDR2 (germline): KGHSH, LQKENI. V was cut by 2 bases and J by 8 bases, with 7 bases left in between. The CDR3 consists of 12 residues. The CDR3 DNA follows: TGTGCCAGCTCACCAGGCCAATATGAGCAGTTCTTC. Translation gives CASSPGQYEQFF.

This chain uses TRBV27 with TRBJ1-2; TRBD1 is a possible D gene (6 bases). The germline V gene has CDR1 MNHEY and CDR2 SMNVEV (reference sequence). With 7 bases removed from V and 8 bases from J, the gap between germline ends came to 17 bases. The CDR3 is 13 residues long. CDR3 residues: CASTTGRLEGYTF. The CDR3 DNA reads as TGTGCCAGCACCACAGGGAGGTTGGAGGGCTACACCTTC.

V usage is TRBV20-1 and J usage is TRBJ2-7; unclear D gene. The germline CDR1 and CDR2 sequences are DFQATT and SNEGSKA (reference sequence). The CDR3 covers 11 residues. V was shortened by 6 bases and J by 3 bases, with 9 bases between the two germline ends. This chain's CDR3 is CSALQRYEQYF. Here the CDR3 DNA reads TGCAGTGCCCTTCAGCGCTACGAGCAGTACTTC.

Here the CDR3 reads CASSLLGGGADTQYF. CDR3 DNA: TGTGCCAGCAGTTTATTAGGGGGCGGCGCAGATACGCAGTATTTT. This chain links TRBV28 with TRBJ2-3, with 7 bases identical to TRBD1. This CDR3 has 15 amino acids. J lost 4 bases, V lost 1 base, and 5 bases had no gene match. The germline CDR1 and CDR2 sequences are MDHEN and SYDVKM.

The chain is built from TRBV2 and TRBJ1-1; D is perhaps TRBD1 (6 bases). Germline CDR1 SNHLY, CDR2 FYNNEI. V lost 4 bases to trimming and J lost 0 bases, with 15 bases between them. The CDR3 loop spans 16 amino acids. The CDR3 loop reads CASSGRGGYMNTEAFF. The CDR3 DNA reads TGTGCCAGCAGTGGGAGGGGGGGATACATGAACACTGAAGCTTTCTTT.

This clone has just a few counts. The CDR3 bases are TGTGCCAGCAGCTTACCCGAGGGGAGGTTCGGCCGGCAGTACTTC. Translating it yields CASSLPEGRFGRQYF. V is TRBV7-9 and J is TRBJ2-7, with D perhaps TRBD2 (6 bases). The CDR3 contains 15 residues. Trimming took 2 bases from V and 9 from J, leaving 20 bases between them. Germline V CDR1 and CDR2: SEHNR, FQNEAQ (reference sequence).

The chain combines TRBV19 with TRBJ1-1, with D unclear. Germline CDR1 LNHDA, CDR2 SQIVND (reference sequence). The CDR3 totals 12 residues. V was cut by 5 bases and J by 8 bases, with 12 bases left in between. The CDR3 here is CASSSPVREAFF. CDR3 nucleotide sequence: TGTGCCAGTAGTTCCCCGGTCAGGGAAGCTTTCTTT.

This clone was seen a handful of times. The chain couples TRBV19 to TRBJ1-5; D is possibly TRBD1 (5 bases). The CDR3 length is 16 residues. V dropped 1 base and J dropped 0 bases, with 10 bases sitting between them. The germline V gene encodes CDR1 LNHDA and CDR2 SQIVND (reference sequence). Written as DNA, the CDR3 is TGTGCCAGTAGTATAGTAGGGACGTTTAGCAATCAGCCCCAGCATTTT. Protein product: CASSIVGTFSNQPQHF.

The gene calls are TRBV6-1 and TRBJ1-5; perhaps TRBD1 as D (5 bases). This CDR3 spans 14 amino acids. Trimming took 5 bases from V and 0 from J, leaving 8 bases between them. Germline loops: CDR1 MNHNS, CDR2 SASEGT. CDR3 amino acids: CASSTRDSNQPQHF. Here the CDR3 DNA reads TGTGCCAGCAGTACCAGGGATAGCAATCAGCCCCAGCATTTT.

The chain combines TRBV11-3 with TRBJ2-5, with D uncertain. The CDR3 is 13 residues long. Germline CDR1 reads SGHNT; CDR2 reads YENEEA. Trimming left V 1 base short and J 4 bases short, with 7 bases between. Written as DNA, the CDR3 is TGTGCCAGCAGCTTAGGGGATTCAGAGACCCAGTACTTC. This translates into CASSLGDSETQYF.